The T cell receptor beta chain under discussion was sequenced for a study of T cell repertoires in aging, cancer and after chemotherapy. Study context: Chronic lymphocytic leukemia patients on fludarabine- or bendamustine-based regimens gave paired samples before and after chemotherapy. Whole-study results and caveats: In each cancer cohort, median generation probability increased across chemotherapy, suggesting thymic output rebounded. In cancer patients, declining TCR diversity with age involved lost richness and lost evenness. Compared with age-matched healthy donors, untreated hematological or solid cancer patients showed higher blood TCR clonality.

Germline CDR1 MRHNA, CDR2 SNTAGT. V lost 6 bases and J lost 4; bases outside the gene matches: 8. The CDR3 is 15 residues long. In its sample, this clonotype is medium-sized (0.01 to 0.1%). Its specificity is not known. Multiplex touch-down PCR with TRB-A/B primers amplified rearranged V-D-J TRB sequences. TCRdb re-called the multiplex PCR reads through MiXCR, storing one row per CDR3 protein. The sample shows under 8,500 distinct CDR3 sequences, over 25% of them seen only once. Amplification of TCR beta used genomic DNA extracted from peripheral blood. Sample: blood. The source is a human donor with a blood cancer. The chain links TRBV6-4 to TRBJ2-2; 7 positions match TRBD2. Here the CDR3 DNA reads TGTGCCAGCAGCAGGGACTATGCGGGCACCGGGGAGCTGTTTTTT. Amino acid sequence: CASSRDYAGTGELFF.